The present T cell receptor (beta chain) was sequenced within a study of cytomegalovirus exposure and HLA in healthy donors. Study context: Unique TCRs from HLA-typed donors, 80 million to 90 million of them, were held in an early data release. Caucasian-associated ancestry cluster membership applied to over 80% of over 350 genotyped donors. Overall study findings and caveats: Across all donors, roughly uniform sequencing depth was an assumption of the presence/absence analyses. Further analysis, carried out later, found HLA-associated TCR beta chains more clonally expanded than equally common other chains.

V shed 7 bases and J 1 base; nucleotides not matched to a gene: 9. Germline values: CDR1 MGHRA, CDR2 YSYEKL. This CDR3 has 15 amino acids. Vbeta (60) and Jbeta (13) primers were used in the PCR. The repertoire was sequenced with immunoSEQ multiplex PCR; TCRdb's copy has only in-frame clones and lacks some. Its table lists around 40,000 clones. Regarding this clone: The target antigen is unknown.

The clonotype comes from a man aged 40-50 years in good health and CMV-seropositive. Sequencing was done on a sample of PBMCs. This chain uses TRBV4-1 with TRBJ2-7, with 8 bases aligning to TRBD2. Here the CDR3 reads CASTIRSGGSYEQYF. In DNA, the CDR3 is TGCGCCAGCACCATCCGGAGCGGGGGATCCTACGAGCAGTACTTC.